A selection of T cell receptor beta chains follows, all from one sample in a study of chemoradiotherapy in HPV16-positive cancers. Some clones are missing from TCRdb's copy, which holds only in-frame ones; the method was immunoSEQ multiplex PCR. The table includes about 11,000 clones, over 65% detected once. The material was obtained from a patient who underwent chemoradiotherapy. The origin of the receptors is a human donor with HPV-associated anogenital cancer. Each CDR3 is given with its conserved first and last residue. The D gene is left open where the match is weak. For some rows the clone size is stated as once, few or many, or as a class when expanded; others skip it.

abundance	j_gene	v_gene	d_gene	CDR3aa	CDR3nt
few	TRBJ1-4	TRBV5-1	TRBD1	CASSPSPTGGEKLFF	TGCGCCAGCAGCCCCTCGCCGACAGGGGGTGAAAAACTGTTTTTT
-	TRBJ2-1	TRBV4-3	TRBD2	CASSQGTGTSRNEQFF	TGCGCCAGCAGCCAGGGGACGGGGACTAGCCGCAATGAGCAGTTCTTC
-	TRBJ1-2	TRBV6-5	TRBD1	CATLWDRGYGYTF	TGTGCCACCCTTTGGGACAGGGGATACGGCTACACCTTC
-	TRBJ1-6	TRBV5-4	TRBD1	CASSTRGQADRPLHF	TGTGCCAGCAGCACGCGGGGACAGGCTGACCGACCCCTCCACTTT
-	TRBJ2-3	TRBV4-2	-	CASSQDGGGTDTQYF	TGTGCCAGCAGCCAAGATGGCGGGGGCACAGATACGCAGTATTTT
few	TRBJ1-1	TRBV7-2	-	CASSLLGRNTEAFF	TGTGCCAGCAGCTTACTCGGGAGGAACACTGAAGCTTTCTTT
once	TRBJ1-2	TRBV6-6	-	CASNGGRGYGYTF	TGTGCCAGCAACGGGGGGCGAGGCTATGGCTACACCTTC
-	TRBJ2-3	TRBV12-5	-	CASGSNTDTQYF	TGTGCTAGTGGTTCGAACACAGATACGCAGTATTTT
-	TRBJ1-5	TRBV28	-	CASSLFRNQPQHF	TGTGCCAGCAGTTTGTTCCGCAATCAGCCCCAGCATTTT
-	TRBJ1-2	TRBV27	TRBD1	CASSLTGTGGSGYTF	TGTGCCAGCAGTCTAACCGGGACAGGGGGCAGTGGCTACACCTTC
-	TRBJ1-2	TRBV6-1	TRBD1	CASGETGDFGYTF	TGTGCCAGCGGGGAGACAGGGGATTTTGGCTACACCTTC
-	TRBJ1-5	TRBV19	TRBD1	CASSDGRGLNNQPQHF	TGTGCCAGTAGCGATGGCAGGGGGCTGAACAATCAGCCCCAGCATTTT